The rows below give T cell receptor beta chains drawn from one sample of a study of blood T cell repertoires in COVID-19. Here immunoSEQ multiplex PCR was the method, and the copy in TCRdb shows in-frame clones only, minus some. Among 95,000 to 150,000 clones listed, approximately 90% were seen once. Sequencing was done on a sample of peripheral blood. The receptors originated from a man aged 35 to 55 with acute or convalescent COVID-19. CDR3s leave out the opening cysteine and the closing phenylalanine or tryptophan.

V	CDR3
TRBV6-6	ASSKGQGTYGYT
TRBV4-2	ASSQKAGGSTDTQY
TRBV6-5	ASTQGLPGYEQY
TRBV10-3	AITGGNNSPLH
TRBV5-4	ASSLAQGMNTEAF
TRBV19	ASGQGQTNNSPLH
TRBV27	ASRSGVGNQPQH
TRBV19	ASSTGTGFDNEQF
TRBV5-1	ASSDPGAGGTEAF
TRBV5-4	ASSFTGGVEQY
TRBV27	ASRTQGRTEAF
TRBV7-9	ASSLRGMNTEAF
TRBV30	AWSTGGGNGYT
TRBV11-3	ASSLEGGASGFNEQF
TRBV10-3	AISPGTGGREQY
TRBV19	ASSPRTGPRGYT
TRBV9	ASSVETSGHEQF
TRBV15	ATSRAGTVDGYT
TRBV9	ASSTILEGEQF
TRBV4-1	ASSQDPGLFQETQY
TRBV5-1	ASSDRDRDPGANVLT
TRBV21-1	ASSTQRGDTQY
TRBV19	ASSLKRLAGPIQY
TRBV5-6	ASSFGGDQPQH
TRBV4-1	ASSQDGGGNYGYT
TRBV3-1/TRBV3-2	ASSQGSGNSPLH
TRBV27	ASRSSRAYEQY
TRBV6-6	ASSYVRGRDSPLH
TRBV6-5	ATGRNTEAF
TRBV14	ASSQGLGRYNTGELF
TRBV13	ASRGWRESYNEQF
TRBV7-6	ASSLVDTVYEQY
TRBV6-6	ASSPTANYGYT
TRBV9	ASSVSGPGGETQY
TRBV4-3	ASSQSTGIVEQF
TRBV7-6	ASSPGTEVLWEQY
TRBV5-1	ASSSSGTSGTDTQY
TRBV3-1/TRBV3-2	ASTPTSGSPYEQY
TRBV27	ASSYQGRTDTQY
TRBV7-9	ASSLLGRIGTNEKLF